A single sample is the source of the 23 T cell receptor beta chains below, sequenced in a study of CD8 T cells in ankylosing spondylitis. MiXCR, applied by TCRdb to the 5' RACE reads, yields one record per CDR3 protein. The sample lists some 130,000 distinct CDR3 sequences; 7.3% were seen once. Sequencing used blood, either unsorted or a sorted T cell fraction (not recorded which). These receptors were collected from a female donor with ankylosing spondylitis or in good health (not recorded which).

This clonotype was observed many times. This chain links TRBV7-3 with TRBJ1-3, with D uncertain. The V end was cut by 0 bases, the J end by 4 bases, with 4 bases between. Per germline, CDR1 SGHTA and CDR2 FQGTGA. The CDR3 has 13 amino acids. The CDR3 loop reads CASSLTSGNTIYF. CDR3 in DNA: TGTGCCAGCAGCTTAACTTCCGGAAACACCATATATTTT. The variable domain in full, completed from reference TRBV7-3 and TRBJ1-3, reads GAGVSQTPSNKVTEKGKYVELRCDPISGHTALYWYRQSLGQGPEFLIYFQGTGAADDSGLPNDRFFAVRPEGSVSTLKIQRTERGDSAVYLCASSLTSGNTIYFGEGSWLTVV.

In its sample, this clonotype was seen many times. In nucleotides, the CDR3 is TGTGCCAGCAGCTTTGAGGAGGAAGCTTTCTTT. Translated: CASSFEEEAFF. The rearrangement links TRBV7-9 to TRBJ1-1; unclear D gene. Per germline, CDR1 SEHNR and CDR2 FQNEAQ (reference sequence). Trimming pared 3 bases from V and 8 bases from J, leaving 7 bases between. CDR3 length: 11 amino acids.

This clonotype came up many times. The V call is TRBV24-1, the J call TRBJ2-1; 8 nucleotides agree with TRBD2. The CDR3 extends over 14 amino acids. Per the germline V gene, CDR1 is KGHDR and CDR2 is SFDVKD. J was trimmed by 8 bases and V by 4 bases; bases with no gene match: 6. The CDR3: CATSETGGRDEQFF. The CDR3 DNA reads as TGTGCCACCAGTGAAACGGGGGGGCGCGATGAGCAGTTCTTC.

This clonotype showed up many times. The chain has TRBV7-2 and TRBJ2-5; D is perhaps TRBD1 or TRBD2 (5 bases each). V shed 2 bases and J shed 2 bases, with 12 bases lying between them. The CDR3 is 15 residues long. Germline V gives CDR1 SGHTA, CDR2 FQGNSA. The CDR3 DNA reads TGTGCCAGCAGCTTACGGCCGGGACGGCAAGAGACCCAGTACTTC. Its translation is CASSLRPGRQETQYF. Together with reference TRBV7-2 and TRBJ2-5, the CDR3 gives the full variable domain: GAGVSQSPSNKVTEKGKDVELRCDPISGHTALYWYRQSLGQGLEFLIYFQGNSAPDKSGLPSDRFSAERTGGSVSTLTIQRTQQEDSAVYLCASSLRPGRQETQYFGPGTRLLVL.

This rearrangement joins TRBV2 to TRBJ2-1; D is undetermined. The CDR3 extends over 14 amino acids. V dropped 9 bases and J dropped 5 bases, with 17 bases sitting between them. Germline V gives CDR1 SNHLY, CDR2 FYNNEI. CDR3 amino acids: CASGVWQAHNEQFF. CDR3 nucleotides: TGTGCCAGTGGGGTCTGGCAGGCGCACAATGAGCAGTTCTTC.

The chain joins TRBV6-2 or TRBV6-3 to TRBJ2-2; D is unresolved. V shed 9 bases and J shed 3 bases, with 5 bases lying between them. This CDR3 spans 11 amino acids. CDR1 is MNHEY, CDR2 SVGEGT, per germline. The CDR3 nucleotides are TGTGCCAGTCTTCACACCGGGGAGCTGTTTTTT. This gives the protein CASLHTGELFF.

This clonotype was detected ten times or more. The V gene is TRBV18, the J gene TRBJ2-1, with 7 bases matching TRBD2. J lost 7 bases, V lost 4 bases, and 4 bases had no gene match. Germline lookup yields CDR1 KGHSH and CDR2 LQKENI. There are 13 residues in the CDR3. CDR3 sequence: CASSRAGENEQFF. The CDR3 nucleotides are TGTGCCAGCTCACGCGCGGGGGAAAATGAGCAGTTCTTC.

This clonotype was counted many times. The chain combines TRBV2 with TRBJ1-1, with D possibly being TRBD1 (5 bases). The CDR3 is 12 residues long. Germline V gene lookup returns CDR1 SNHLY and CDR2 FYNNEI. V was clipped by 3 bases and J by 7 bases, with 9 bases between them. CDR3 sequence (DNA): TGTGCCAGCAGTGAGTGGGGGTTTGAAGCTTTCTTT. This codes for CASSEWGFEAFF. Drawing the rest from reference TRBV2 and TRBJ1-1, the complete variable domain is EPEVTQTPSHQVTQMGQEVILRCVPISNHLYFYWYRQILGQKVEFLVSFYNNEISEKSEIFDDQFSVERPDGSNFTLKIRSTKLEDSAMYFCASSEWGFEAFFGQGTRLTVV.

There are many counts of this clonotype. The genes are TRBV6-2 or TRBV6-3 and TRBJ2-3, with a tentative D call TRBD2 (5 bases). V lost 0 bases and J 0 bases, leaving 7 bases between the germline ends. Germline V lookup: CDR1 MNHEY, CDR2 SVGEGT. The CDR3 length is 15 residues. In nucleotides, the CDR3 is TGTGCCAGCAGTTACTCGCGGGTTAGCACAGATACGCAGTATTTT. The encoded protein is CASSYSRVSTDTQYF.

This clonotype was detected many times. This sequence joins TRBV28 and TRBJ1-4; TRBD1 might be the D (5 bases). In germline, CDR1 is MDHEN, CDR2 SYDVKM. V gave up 6 bases and J gave up 8 bases, with 19 bases separating them. The CDR3 consists of 15 residues. CDR3 bases: TGTGCCAGCAGCAGAGACGGCGCGGGACGGGAAAAACTGTTTTTT. It codes for CASSRDGAGREKLFF.

This clonotype was recorded at least ten times. This rearrangement joins TRBV7-2 to TRBJ1-2; D gene ambiguous. The germline V gene has CDR1 SGHTA and CDR2 FQGNSA. The CDR3 is 12 amino acids. V was cut by 2 bases and J by 5 bases, with 6 bases left in between. The chain's CDR3 is CASSLLPYGYTF. The CDR3 bases are TGTGCCAGCAGCTTACTCCCATATGGCTACACCTTC.

The chain employs TRBV29-1 and TRBJ2-3; TRBD1 agrees at 9 bases. The CDR3 sequence is 14 residues long. The junction had 8 bases not matched to a gene; V was cut back by 3 bases and J by 7 bases. CDR1 and CDR2 from the germline V gene are SQVTM and ANQGSEA. CDR3 sequence (DNA): TGCAGCGTTGATCTCGGGACAGGGCTGAATACGCAGTATTTT. Its translation: CSVDLGTGLNTQYF.

This clonotype occurred many times. The rearrangement joins TRBV12-3 or TRBV12-4 to TRBJ1-1; tentatively, D is TRBD1 (5 bases). The V gene lost 0 bases and the J gene lost 6 bases, with 8 bases spanning the gap. CDR3 length: 13 residues. DNA of the CDR3: TGTGCCAGCAGTTTAGCACAGGTCTCTGAAGCTTTCTTT. Encoded protein: CASSLAQVSEAFF.

This clonotype was counted at least ten times. The chain couples TRBV20-1 to TRBJ2-1, with D possibly being TRBD1 or TRBD2 (6 bases each). Trimming pared 6 bases from V and 6 bases from J, leaving 18 bases between. The length of the CDR3 is 14 residues. Germline CDR1 is DFQATT and CDR2 is SNEGSKA (reference sequence). In DNA form, the CDR3 reads TGCAGTGCCCATGGAGGGGGGTGGGGCAATGAGCAGTTCTTC. It yields the protein CSAHGGGWGNEQFF.

The J gene is TRBJ2-2, the V gene TRBV7-3; 14 bases match TRBD2. From germline, CDR1 is SGHTA and CDR2 FQGTGA. V was pared by 2 bases and J by 1 base, with 9 bases of the junction left unmatched. The CDR3 has 20 amino acids. CDR3 nucleotide sequence: TGTGCCAGCAGCTTAGAAGGACTAGCGGGGGGCCAAATGAACACCGGGGAGCTGTTTTTT. It is translated as CASSLEGLAGGQMNTGELFF.

There are many counts of this clonotype. CDR3 DNA: TGCAGTGCTAGAGATAGCACCTCTGGGGCCAACGTCCTGACTTTC. Residues: CSARDSTSGANVLTF. This chain joins TRBV20-1 and TRBJ2-6, with D hard to call. V was clipped by 0 bases and J by 0 bases, with 6 bases between them. The germline V gene encodes CDR1 DFQATT and CDR2 SNEGSKA (reference sequence). The CDR3 contains 15 residues.

The table lists this clonotype with many counts. CDR3 residues: CASSLATSGGPETQYF. In DNA form, the CDR3 reads TGTGCCAGCAGTTTAGCGACTAGCGGGGGGCCGGAGACCCAGTACTTC. The V gene is TRBV28, the J gene TRBJ2-5, with 13 bases that match TRBD2. The CDR3 is 16 residues long. Germline V gene sequence: CDR1 MDHEN, CDR2 SYDVKM. The J segment lost 5 bases and the V segment lost 2 bases, leaving 5 bases of the junction unmatched. The full variable domain, its missing parts supplied by reference TRBV28 and TRBJ2-5, is DVKVTQSSRYLVKRTGEKVFLECVQDMDHENMFWYRQDPGLGLRLIYFSYDVKMKEKGDIPEGYSVSREKKERFSLILESASTNQTSMYLCASSLATSGGPETQYFGPGTRLLVL.

The chain has TRBV7-8 and TRBJ2-2; D unresolved. The CDR3 totals 16 residues. Deletions cut 3 bases from V and 0 bases from J, with 11 bases between. Germline CDR1 and CDR2: SGHVS and FQNEAQ. The CDR3 coding sequence is TGTGCCAGCAGCTTCATCGCCAGGACGAACACCGGGGAGCTGTTTTTT. It translates to CASSFIARTNTGELFF.

This clonotype was seen repeatedly, ten times or more. This chain uses TRBV4-2 with TRBJ1-2, with TRBD1 identical over 9 bases. The CDR3 has 16 amino acids. Germline lookup yields CDR1 LGHNA and CDR2 YNFKEQ. Losses at the gene ends were 1 base for V and 2 bases for J; bases not matched to a gene: 5. This CDR3 is CASSQVGTGLNYGYTF. In DNA form, the CDR3 reads TGTGCCAGCAGCCAAGTTGGGACAGGGTTAAACTATGGCTACACCTTC.

On this clonotype itself: A much larger clone differs by one base, so this may be a read error. The rearrangement uses TRBV4-3 and TRBJ1-5; possibly TRBD1 for D (5 bases). Germline CDR1 is LGHNA and CDR2 is YSLEER. This CDR3 region has 16 residues. CDR3 sequence (DNA): TGCGCCAGCAGCCAAGATTATGGGGGTAGCGATCAGCCCCAGCATTTT. Translation: CASSQDYGGSDQPQHF.

This clonotype was counted at least ten times. This chain uses TRBV5-1 with TRBJ2-1; the D gene could be TRBD1 or TRBD2 (5 bases each). Trimming shortened V by 3 bases and J by 2 bases, and 15 bases separated the two germline ends. This CDR3 comprises 16 residues. The V gene's germline CDR1 is SGHRS and CDR2 YFSETQ. The CDR3, as DNA: TGCGCCAGCAGCTGGTCCGGGGCCGGGACCTACAATGAGCAGTTCTTC. The encoded protein is CASSWSGAGTYNEQFF. The full variable domain, completed using reference TRBV5-1 and TRBJ2-1, is KAGVTQTPRYLIKTRGQQVTLSCSPISGHRSVSWYQQTPGQGLQFLFEYFSETQRNKGNFPGRFSGRQFSNSRSEMNVSTLELGDSALYLCASSWSGAGTYNEQFFGPGTRLTVL.

In this sample, this clonotype turned up many times. The rearrangement uses TRBV20-1 and TRBJ1-1, with D maybe TRBD1 (6 bases). The V end was cut by 6 bases, the J end by 4 bases, with 18 bases between. Per germline, CDR1 DFQATT and CDR2 SNEGSKA (reference sequence). CDR3 size: 14 residues. The CDR3 nucleotides read TGCAGTGCCAATACAGGGTCCTCCTCCACTGAAGCTTTCTTT. It translates to CSANTGSSSTEAFF.

This clonotype has at least ten counts. The chain recombines TRBV12-3 or TRBV12-4 with TRBJ1-2, with 10 bases matching TRBD1. V was pared by 5 bases and J by 7 bases, with 7 bases of the junction left unmatched. CDR3 length equals 14 residues. Here the CDR3 reads CASSPTGGASGYTF. CDR3 nucleotides: TGTGCCAGCAGTCCGACAGGGGGCGCAAGTGGCTACACCTTC.